The present T cell receptor beta chain was sequenced within a study of blood T cell repertoires in COVID-19. The wider study: Sites in the United States, Italy and Spain provided acute and convalescent COVID-19 samples. The cDNA or gDNA used as material had been derived from T cells, B-cell-depleted T cells, or PBMCs.

Trimming shortened V by 8 bases and J by 2 bases, and 14 bases separated the two germline ends. Germline V gene data show CDR1 as SQVTM and CDR2 as ANQGSEA. The CDR3 contains 13 residues. As handled by the study authors: Quantification of nucleated cells was approximated via reference gene primer amplification. Libraries were prepared by immunoSEQ multiplex PCR; TCRdb keeps only in-frame clonotypes and omits some of them. V, J and clone size derive from that table, while D and trimming were established from the DNA sequence. The sample lists about 67,000 clones, less than 90% occurring once. V and J are TRBV29-1 and TRBJ2-3, with D perhaps matching TRBD1 (6 bases). The TCR sequence derives from a man aged 50 or older with active COVID-19. The specimen sequenced was peripheral blood. The CDR3 spells CSSRGHPTDTQYF. CDR3 sequence (DNA): TGCAGCTCCCGGGGACATCCCACAGATACGCAGTATTTT.